What follows is one T cell receptor beta chain and its context. The specificity of this receptor is unknown. Relative to the germline gene, one junction end is altered; a read error may explain this. This entry is derived from a study of radiotherapy plus CTLA-4 blockade in lung cancer (dated by TCRdb to between 2018 and 2020). Notes on the research overall: Among enrolled patients, roughly 20% had an objective response and approximately 30% reached disease control. The study at large found these results: Increased serum interferon-beta after radiation, together with early dynamic changes in blood T cell clones, were reported to be the strongest predictors of response. TCR clones derived from tumors expanded in peripheral blood after treatment with radiotherapy and ipilimumab.

Library construction relied on the immunoSEQ multiplex PCR assay. In TCRdb, the immuneACCESS table is reduced to in-frame sequences with V and J assigned. These tables do not hold every clone; where another copy was compared, an unresolved V gene accounts for under half, and the others remain unexplained. This sample has 90,000 or so clones in its table, and roughly 86% of those were observed once. More than 2% of the sample comes from the top ten. Focal radiation therapy combined with CTLA-4 blockade (ipilimumab) was tested in patients with chemo-refractory metastatic non-small-cell lung cancer. CDR1 and CDR2, looked up from the germline V gene, are MDHEN and SYDVKM. The CDR3 sequence holds 13 residues, the cysteine and phenylalanine included. Of the read, only the CDR3 DNA is kept; its 39 bases are in frame from base 1.

The material was peripheral blood, obtained from a patient treated with radiotherapy plus ipilimumab. This sequence originates from a human donor with non-small cell lung cancer who had a partial response to radiotherapy plus ipilimumab. In this chain, TRBV28 is recombined with TRBJ2-4; 7 bases in the middle match TRBD2. The nucleotide sequence reads as follows: TGTGCCAGCGGTTTTGGGGGGGGGAGCATTCAGTACTTC. The encoded protein is CASGFGGGSIQYF.